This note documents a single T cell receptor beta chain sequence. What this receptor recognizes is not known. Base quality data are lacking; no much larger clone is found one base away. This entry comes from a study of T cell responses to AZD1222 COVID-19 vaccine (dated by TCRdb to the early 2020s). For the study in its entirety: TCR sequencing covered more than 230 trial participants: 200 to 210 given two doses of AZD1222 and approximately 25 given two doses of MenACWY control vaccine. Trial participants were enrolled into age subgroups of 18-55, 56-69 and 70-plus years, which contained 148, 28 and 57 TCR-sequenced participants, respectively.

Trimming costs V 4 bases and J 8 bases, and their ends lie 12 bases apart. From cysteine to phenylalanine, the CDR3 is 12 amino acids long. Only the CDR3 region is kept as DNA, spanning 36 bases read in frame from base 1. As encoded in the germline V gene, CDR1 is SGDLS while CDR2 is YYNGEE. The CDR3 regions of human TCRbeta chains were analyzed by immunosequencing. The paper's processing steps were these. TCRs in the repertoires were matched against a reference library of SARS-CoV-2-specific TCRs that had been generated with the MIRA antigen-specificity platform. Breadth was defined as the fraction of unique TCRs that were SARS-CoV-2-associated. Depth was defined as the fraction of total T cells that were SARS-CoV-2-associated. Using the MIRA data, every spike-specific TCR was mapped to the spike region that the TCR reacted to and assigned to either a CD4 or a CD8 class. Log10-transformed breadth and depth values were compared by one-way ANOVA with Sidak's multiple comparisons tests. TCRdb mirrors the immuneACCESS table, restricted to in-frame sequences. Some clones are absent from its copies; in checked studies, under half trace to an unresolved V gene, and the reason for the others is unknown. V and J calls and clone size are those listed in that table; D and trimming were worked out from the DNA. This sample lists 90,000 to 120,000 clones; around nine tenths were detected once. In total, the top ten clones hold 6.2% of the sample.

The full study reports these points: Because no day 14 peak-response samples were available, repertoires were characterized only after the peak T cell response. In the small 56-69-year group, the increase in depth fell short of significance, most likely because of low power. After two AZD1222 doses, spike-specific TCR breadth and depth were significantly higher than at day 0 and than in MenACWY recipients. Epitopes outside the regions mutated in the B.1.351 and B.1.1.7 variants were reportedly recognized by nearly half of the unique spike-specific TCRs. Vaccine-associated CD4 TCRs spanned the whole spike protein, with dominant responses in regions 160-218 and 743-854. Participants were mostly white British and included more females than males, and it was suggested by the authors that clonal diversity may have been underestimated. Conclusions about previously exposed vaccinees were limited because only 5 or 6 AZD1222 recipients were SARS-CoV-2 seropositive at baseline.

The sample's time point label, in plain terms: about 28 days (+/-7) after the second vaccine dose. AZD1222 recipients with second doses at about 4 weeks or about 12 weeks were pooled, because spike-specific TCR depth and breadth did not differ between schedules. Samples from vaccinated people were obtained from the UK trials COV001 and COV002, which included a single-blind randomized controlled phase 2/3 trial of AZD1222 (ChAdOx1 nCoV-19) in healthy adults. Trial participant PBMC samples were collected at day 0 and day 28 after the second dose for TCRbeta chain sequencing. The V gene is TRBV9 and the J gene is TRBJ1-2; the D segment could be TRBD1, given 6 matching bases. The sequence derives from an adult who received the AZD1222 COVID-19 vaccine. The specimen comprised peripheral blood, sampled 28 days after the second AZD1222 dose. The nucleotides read TGTGCCAGCAGCCCACAGGGTTCCGGCTACACCTTC. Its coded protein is CASSPQGSGYTF.